This T cell receptor (beta chain) originates from a study of CD8 T cells in Susac syndrome. CD8+ and CD4+ T cells from blood underwent TCR beta sequencing. The patients who served as multiple sclerosis controls were treatment-naive and had stable or active relapsing-remitting disease that fulfilled the revised McDonald criteria. Bulk CD8+ and CD4+ cells came from magnetic negative isolation; CD8+ TEMRA by FACS. Reverse transcription of about 0.45 to 1 ug RNA was carried out with random hexamers. The authors amplified TCR beta CDR3 across 54 Vbeta and 13 Jbeta using immunoSEQ multiplex PCR. TCRdb independently ran MiXCR on the immunoSEQ multiplex PCR reads; one entry per CDR3 protein. The table lists about 180,000 distinct CDR3 sequences, around 95% of them singletons, with 0.15% to 0.2% in the top ten. CDR1 and CDR2 (germline): SEHNR, FQNEAQ (reference sequence). The CDR3 has 15 amino acids. The V end lost 4 bases, the J end lost 3 bases, and 15 bases lay between the germline ends.

Sequenced: CD8+ T cells from PBMCs. The chain employs TRBV7-9 and TRBJ2-5; a weak D match, TRBD2 (6 bases). The TCR originated in a human donor with multiple sclerosis. In DNA form, the CDR3 reads TGTGCCAGCAGCTACCTTTTGGAGCGGGAAGAGACCCAGTACTTC. Translation: CASSYLLEREETQYF.